The present T cell receptor (beta chain) was sequenced within a study of glioma-infiltrating T cells (dated by TCRdb to about 2016). Context from the whole study: Glioma tissue, non-neoplastic brain tissue and matched peripheral blood mononuclear cells were used as sources from which TCR alpha- and beta-chain repertoires were sequenced. The paired cohort comprised three low-grade glioma patients, eight primary glioblastoma patients and three non-glioma patients contributing non-neoplastic brain tissue. To measure divergence between tissue and blood T-cell populations, each tissue-infiltrating repertoire was compared with the peripheral blood repertoire of the same patient.

Results and caveats for the whole study, not just this receptor: Only a very small number of CDR3 sequences turned up in both tissue and blood, a result put down to high CDR3 diversity combined with limited sampling. VJ-independent divergence between tissue and blood was lower than expected in non-neoplastic patients but higher than expected in all gliomas, particularly low-grade gliomas. Small numbers underpinned the group comparisons: about 8 glioblastoma patients, three low-grade glioma patients and three non-neoplastic patients.

This clonotype came up many times. Its antigen remains undetermined. No per-base quality is available; no much larger clone lies one base away. The iRepertoire nested amplicon-rescue multiplex PCR (arm-PCR) platform was used to amplify TCR alpha and beta CDR3 regions from RNA. The input for one-step reverse transcription and amplification was roughly 85-400 ng of either tissue mRNA or PBMC total RNA. Following bead purification, Illumina adapters were added through a secondary multiplex PCR, and the libraries were then gel-purified between 200 and 400 bp. Demultiplexing relied on internal 6-nucleotide barcodes carried by the libraries. Sequencing of libraries was performed on an Illumina MiSeq with 2x220 or 2x250 nucleotide paired-end reads. The authors processed their data as follows. Paired reads were merged with FLASH 1.2.11 and aligned to the GRCh37 human genome with BWA-MEM before extracting TRA and TRB reads. An IMGT-derived reference of cassette sequences and CDR3 motifs, with pseudogenes included, was used for V and J assignment. Reads were translated in three frames, and productive CDR3s were defined as those with a C...FGXG motif and no stop codons. Unique combinations of V-J cassette pair and CDR3 amino acid sequence were defined as clonotypes. Filtering of reads was based on Hamming distance, with the threshold set by the sequence error rate of each sample in mapped regions. The public reads were quality trimmed at Q25 with fastp and then assembled into clones with MiXCR by TCRdb, keeping productive beta chains. Each entry merges the rows of one CDR3 protein and shows their most common DNA and genes. Here the V and J calls rest on TCRdb's processing, not on the authors' analysis. The table for this sample lists over 80,000 distinct CDR3 sequences; roughly 37% of them were counted only once. The ten largest clones capture approximately 38% of the sample.

CDR1 DFQATT and CDR2 SNEGSKA were looked up in the germline V gene (reference sequence). V drops 1 base and J drops 5 bases, leaving 15 bases in between. Reading from cysteine to phenylalanine, the CDR3 counts 15 amino acids. The retained sequence is limited to the CDR3, 45 bases, with the frame set at the first base. The chain is assembled from TRBV20-1 and TRBJ2-1, with a weak D call of TRBD1 (6 bases match). The sample comprised glioma tissue, nonneoplastic brain tissue, or PBMCs (not recorded which). This TCR came from a human donor with low-grade glioma or glioblastoma, undergoing nonglioma brain surgery, or in good health (not recorded which). The CDR3 reads CSARAQGQSHNEQFF. At the DNA level, the sequence is TGCAGTGCTAGAGCGCAGGGACAAAGTCACAATGAGCAGTTCTTC.